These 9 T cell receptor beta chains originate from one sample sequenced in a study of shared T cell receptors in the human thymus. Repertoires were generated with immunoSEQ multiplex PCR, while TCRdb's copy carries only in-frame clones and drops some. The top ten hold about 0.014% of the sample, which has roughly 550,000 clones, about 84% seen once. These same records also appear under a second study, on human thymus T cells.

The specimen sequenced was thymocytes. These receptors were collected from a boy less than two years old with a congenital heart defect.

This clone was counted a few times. DNA of the CDR3: TGTGCCAGCAGAAGGAGTCGGGTTTACGATACTGGACACACAGATACGCAGTATTTT. Its protein product is CASRRSRVYDTGHTDTQYF. The chain uses TRBV28 and TRBJ2-3; D possibly corresponds to TRBD1 (5 bases). The CDR3 loop spans 19 amino acids. Trimming left V 6 bases short and J 2 bases short, with 27 bases between. The V gene's germline CDR1 is MDHEN and CDR2 SYDVKM.

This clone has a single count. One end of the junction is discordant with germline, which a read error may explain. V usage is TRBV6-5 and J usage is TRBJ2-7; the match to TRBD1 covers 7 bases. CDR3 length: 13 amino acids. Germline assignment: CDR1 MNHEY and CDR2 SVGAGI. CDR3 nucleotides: TGTGCCAGCACATTCACAGGGGATAGCGAGCGGTACTTC. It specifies CASTFTGDSERYF.

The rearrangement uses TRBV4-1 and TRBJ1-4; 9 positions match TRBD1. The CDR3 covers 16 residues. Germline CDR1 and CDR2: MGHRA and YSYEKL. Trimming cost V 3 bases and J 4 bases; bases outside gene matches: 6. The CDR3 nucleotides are TGCGCCAGCAGCCAGGACCCGGGACAGGGTAATGAAAAACTGTTTTTT. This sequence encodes CASSQDPGQGNEKLFF.

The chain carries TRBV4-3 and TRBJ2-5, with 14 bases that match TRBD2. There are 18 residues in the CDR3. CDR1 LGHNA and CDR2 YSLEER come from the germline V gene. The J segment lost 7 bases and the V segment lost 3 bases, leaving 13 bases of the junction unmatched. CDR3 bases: TGCGCCAGCAGCCATCTTTTGACTAGCGGGAGGGCCACAGGGACCCAGTACTTC. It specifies CASSHLLTSGRATGTQYF.

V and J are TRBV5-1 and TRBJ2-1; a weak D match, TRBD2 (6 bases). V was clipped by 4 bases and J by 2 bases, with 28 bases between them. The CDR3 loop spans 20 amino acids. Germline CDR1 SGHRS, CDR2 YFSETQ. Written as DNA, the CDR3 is TGCGCCAGCAGCCGTTCTAGCGCTCAAAACCCTACCCATCCCTACAATGAGCAGTTCTTC. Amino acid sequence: CASSRSSAQNPTHPYNEQFF. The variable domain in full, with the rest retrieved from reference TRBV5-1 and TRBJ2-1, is KAGVTQTPRYLIKTRGQQVTLSCSPISGHRSVSWYQQTPGQGLQFLFEYFSETQRNKGNFPGRFSGRQFSNSRSEMNVSTLELGDSALYLCASSRSSAQNPTHPYNEQFFGPGTRLTVL.

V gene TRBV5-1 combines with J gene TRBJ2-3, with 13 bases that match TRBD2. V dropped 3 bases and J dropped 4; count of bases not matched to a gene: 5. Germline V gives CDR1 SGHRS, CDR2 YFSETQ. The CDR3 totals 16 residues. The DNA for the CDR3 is TGCGCCAGCAGCTGGGGGACTAGCGGGATAGCAGATACGCAGTATTTT. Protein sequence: CASSWGTSGIADTQYF.

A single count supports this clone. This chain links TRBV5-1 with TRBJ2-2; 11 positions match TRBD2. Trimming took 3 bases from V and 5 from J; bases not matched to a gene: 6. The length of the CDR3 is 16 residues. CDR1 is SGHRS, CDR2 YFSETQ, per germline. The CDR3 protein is CASSSGTSGITGELFF. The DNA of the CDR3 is TGCGCCAGCAGCTCGGGGACTAGCGGAATAACCGGGGAGCTGTTTTTT.

The CDR3 region has the DNA TGCGCCAGCAGCCCCGGGACTAGCGGGGCCCCGCCGGATACGCAGTATTTT. This sequence encodes CASSPGTSGAPPDTQYF. This chain links TRBV5-1 with TRBJ2-3, with TRBD2 matching 13 bases. The ends lost 4 bases at V and 6 bases at J; junction bases unmatched: 11. The CDR3 length is 17 residues. Germline V gives CDR1 SGHRS, CDR2 YFSETQ.

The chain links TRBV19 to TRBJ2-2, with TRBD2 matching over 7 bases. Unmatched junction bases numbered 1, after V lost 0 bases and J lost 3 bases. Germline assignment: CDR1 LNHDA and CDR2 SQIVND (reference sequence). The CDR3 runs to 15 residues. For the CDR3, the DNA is TGTGCCAGTAGTATAGACCGGGAGGACACCGGGGAGCTGTTTTTT. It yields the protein CASSIDREDTGELFF.